The clone carrying this T cell receptor (beta chain) was seen just once. The data were taken from a study of shared clonotypes between healthy human individuals. Profiled with immunoSEQ multiplex PCR; TCRdb holds only in-frame clones, not every one. The sample includes 750,000 to 1,000,000 clones, approximately 92% of them seen just once. Germline V gene data show CDR1 as MDHEN and CDR2 as SYDVKM. Trimming took 5 bases from V and 4 from J, leaving 6 bases between them. The CDR3 totals 12 residues. CD45RO-negative CD8 cells positively selected for CCR7 made up the naive population, which excluded terminally differentiated effector memory CD45RA+ cells.

The source is a man younger than 45 in good health. Material: naive CD8+ T cells sorted from blood. J is TRBJ1-5 and V is TRBV28, with D unclear. CDR3 region: CASSPWNQPQHF. In nucleotides, the CDR3 is TGTGCCAGCAGTCCATGGAATCAGCCCCAGCATTTT.